One sample yielded the 10 T cell receptor beta chains listed below, sequenced in a study of cytotoxic CD8 clonotypes in ibrutinib-treated CLL (dated by TCRdb to about 2021). What this sample's time point label stands for: eleven to twelve months on ibrutinib. The method behind the library was the immunoSEQ multiplex PCR assay. TCRdb took this table from immuneACCESS and kept in-frame rearrangements with V and J called. Such tables lack part of the clones; where checked against another copy, unresolved V genes explain under half of the gap, and the rest is unexplained. The sample contains 110,000 to 150,000 clones, 70% to 80% of them found a single time. Together, the top ten hold about 27% of the sample. Sequencing was performed on PBMCs, taken after 12 months of ibrutinib treatment. Receptors were obtained from a human donor with chronic lymphocytic leukemia.

This clone was seen a few times. The CDR3 sequence is CASRPSAGYEQYF. CDR3 sequence (DNA): TGTGCCAGCAGGCCTAGCGCGGGCTACGAGCAGTACTTC. The chain links TRBV7-9 to TRBJ2-7, with D perhaps TRBD2 (6 bases). The germline CDR1 and CDR2 sequences are SEHNR and FQNEAQ (reference sequence). The CDR3 has 13 residues. Trimming left V 6 bases short and J 3 bases short, with 12 bases between. Full variable domain (rest looked up from reference TRBV7-9 and TRBJ2-7): DTGVSQNPRHKITKRGQNVTFRCDPISEHNRLYWYRQTLGQGPEFLTYFQNEAQLEKSRLLSDRFSAERPKGSFSTLEIQRTEQGDSAMYLCASRPSAGYEQYFGPGTRLTVT.

J is TRBJ2-7 and V is TRBV28, with TRBD1 matching over 12 bases. The CDR3 length is 14 residues. With V trimmed by 2 bases and J by 6 bases, 2 bases remained unmatched. Germline loops: CDR1 MDHEN, CDR2 SYDVKM. CDR3 coding DNA: TGTGCCAGCAGTTTAGGGACAGGGGGCCGCGAGCAGTACTTC. Translation: CASSLGTGGREQYF.

This clone has a single count. The chain recombines TRBV7-2 with TRBJ2-2, with 8 bases aligning to TRBD2. This CDR3 is 17 amino acids long. V shed 5 bases, J shed 1 base, and the junction held 9 bases outside the gene matches. Germline V CDR1 and CDR2: SGHTA, FQGNSA. The CDR3 sequence: CASSPNALAGNTGELFF. The CDR3 DNA reads TGTGCCAGCAGCCCAAATGCGCTAGCGGGGAACACCGGGGAGCTGTTTTTT. The entire variable domain, with the rest obtained from reference TRBV7-2 and TRBJ2-2, is as follows: GAGVSQSPSNKVTEKGKDVELRCDPISGHTALYWYRQSLGQGLEFLIYFQGNSAPDKSGLPSDRFSAERTGGSVSTLTIQRTQQEDSAVYLCASSPNALAGNTGELFFGEGSRLTVL.

The genes are TRBV7-2 and TRBJ2-2, with 7 bases lining up with TRBD2. Germline CDR1 is SGHTA and CDR2 is FQGNSA. The CDR3 loop spans 16 amino acids. V lost 0 bases, J lost 2 bases, and 3 bases stayed unmatched. The CDR3 DNA reads TGTGCCAGCAGCTTAGCTCCTAGCGGAAACACCGGGGAGCTGTTTTTT. Residues: CASSLAPSGNTGELFF.

The chain carries TRBV30 and TRBJ2-2; D remains unclear. Germline assignment: CDR1 GTSNPN and CDR2 SVGIG (reference sequence). The length of the CDR3 is 13 residues. V was cut by 1 base and J by 4 bases, with 7 bases left in between. The CDR3 region is CAWSGSGTGELFF. The CDR3 nucleotides are TGTGCCTGGAGTGGATCCGGCACCGGGGAGCTGTTTTTT.

V usage is TRBV5-4 and J usage is TRBJ2-7, with 8 bases lining up with TRBD1. The J segment lost 1 base and the V segment lost 5 bases, leaving 8 bases of the junction unmatched. This CDR3 has 15 residues. Germline V gene lookup returns CDR1 SGHNT and CDR2 YYREEE (reference sequence). CDR3 in amino acids: CASSSDRGGSYEQYF. The CDR3 coding sequence is TGTGCCAGCAGTTCCGACAGGGGAGGTTCCTACGAGCAGTACTTC.

V is TRBV12-2 and J is TRBJ1-5; the listed D gene, TRBD1, was not tested against the DNA. TRBV12-2 is a documented pseudogene. This CDR3 has 17 residues. CDR3 in DNA: TGTGCAAGTCGCCCACAGGTTCACAGCACCCAGAATCAGCCCCAGCATTTT. It codes for CASRPQVHSTQNQPQHF.

This clone was recorded many times. The rearrangement links TRBV10-3 to TRBJ2-7; D ambiguous. Germline V lookup: CDR1 ENHRY, CDR2 SYGVKD. This CDR3 region has 14 residues. The germline V and J ends were trimmed by 6 bases and 1 base, with 13 bases remaining between them. Here the CDR3 DNA reads TGTGCCATCAGCCCCAAGGCAGGTTCCTACGAGCAGTACTTC. Residues: CAISPKAGSYEQYF.

This clone turned up a few times. The gene calls are TRBV18 and TRBJ2-7, with D tentatively TRBD2 (5 bases). V was shortened by 1 base and J by 7 bases, with 8 bases between the two germline ends. This CDR3 has 12 residues. Germline lookup yields CDR1 KGHSH and CDR2 LQKENI. CDR3 nucleotides: TGTGCCAGCTCACCACGAGGGCGAGAGCAGTACTTC. Encoded protein: CASSPRGREQYF.

This clone was observed a handful of times. The gene calls are TRBV9 and TRBJ1-3; D is unresolved. The ends were cut back, 4 bases at V and 0 bases at J, with 14 bases in the middle. The CDR3 covers 16 residues. From germline, CDR1 is SGDLS and CDR2 YYNGEE. The CDR3, as DNA: TGTGCCAGCAGCCTCGGCCAGCCTTACTCTGGAAACACCATATATTTT. Amino acid sequence: CASSLGQPYSGNTIYF. Based on the CDR3 plus reference TRBV9 and TRBJ1-3, the full variable domain is DSGVTQTPKHLITATGQRVTLRCSPRSGDLSVYWYQQSLDQGLQFLIQYYNGEERAKGNILERFSAQQFPDLHSELNLSSLELGDSALYFCASSLGQPYSGNTIYFGEGSWLTVV.